This TCR beta chain appears in the sequencing data of a study of blood T cell repertoires in COVID-19. The CDR3 has 12 amino acids. V lost 1 base and J 4 bases, leaving 4 bases between the germline ends. Per the germline V gene, CDR1 is SGHDT and CDR2 is YYEEEE. How the authors handled the data: Amplifying reference gene primers gave estimates of nucleated cell counts. Clones were sequenced by immunoSEQ multiplex PCR, and TCRdb holds only the in-frame ones, with some missing. V, J and clone size are those of that table, while D and trimming were read from the DNA. The sample shows 90,000 or so clones, about 90% of them seen only once.

The specimen sequenced was peripheral blood. The genes are TRBV5-6 and TRBJ2-3; D is ambiguous. This sequence originates from a human donor with active COVID-19. The donor label of this sample is uncertain. The CDR3, as DNA: TGTGCCAGCAGCTTGTACTCAGATACGCAGTATTTT. Its translation is CASSLYSDTQYF.